This T cell receptor (beta chain) was captured by sequencing in a study of cytomegalovirus exposure and HLA in healthy donors. As for the study in general: The roughly 660 first-cohort repertoires shared a platform with the approximately 110 validation repertoires, as reported in a later analysis. Study-level points and caveats: Subsequent analysis showed first-cohort TCR clusters tending to co-occur in over a hundred validation repertoires.

As regards this clone: As yet, its antigen is unknown.

The table came from immunoSEQ multiplex PCR; TCRdb's copy has only in-frame clones and leaves some out. The data contain about 330,000 clones, roughly 90% of them singletons. Losses at the gene ends were 7 bases for V and 5 bases for J; bases not matched to a gene: 9. Looked up from germline, CDR1 is SGHNT and CDR2 is YYREEE (reference sequence). This CDR3 is 13 amino acids long. What was sequenced was PBMCs. The chain carries TRBV5-4 and TRBJ2-7; 7 bases are shared with TRBD1. The origin of this receptor is a woman younger than 30 in good health and CMV-seronegative. DNA of the CDR3: TGTGCCAGCCGGAAGGGGACAGCGGACGAGCAGTACTTC. This codes for CASRKGTADEQYF. Full variable domain (outside the CDR3, taken from reference TRBV5-4 and TRBJ2-7): ETGVTQSPTHLIKTRGQQVTLRCSSQSGHNTVSWYQQALGQGPQFIFQYYREEENGRGNFPPRFSGLQFPNYSSELNVNALELDDSALYLCASRKGTADEQYFGPGTRLTVT.